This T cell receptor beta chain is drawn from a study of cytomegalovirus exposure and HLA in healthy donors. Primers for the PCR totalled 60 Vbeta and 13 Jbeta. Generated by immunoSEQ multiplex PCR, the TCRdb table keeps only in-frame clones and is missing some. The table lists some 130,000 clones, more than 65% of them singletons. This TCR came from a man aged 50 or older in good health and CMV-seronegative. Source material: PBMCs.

CDR3 coding DNA: TGTGCCAGTAGTATATTTTCGGGGAACACTGAAGCTTTCTTT. This gives the protein CASSIFSGNTEAFF. This sequence joins TRBV19 and TRBJ1-1; D not resolved. V was pared by 2 bases and J by 1 base, with 8 bases between. Germline CDR1 and CDR2: LNHDA and SQIVND (reference sequence). The CDR3 length is 14 residues.